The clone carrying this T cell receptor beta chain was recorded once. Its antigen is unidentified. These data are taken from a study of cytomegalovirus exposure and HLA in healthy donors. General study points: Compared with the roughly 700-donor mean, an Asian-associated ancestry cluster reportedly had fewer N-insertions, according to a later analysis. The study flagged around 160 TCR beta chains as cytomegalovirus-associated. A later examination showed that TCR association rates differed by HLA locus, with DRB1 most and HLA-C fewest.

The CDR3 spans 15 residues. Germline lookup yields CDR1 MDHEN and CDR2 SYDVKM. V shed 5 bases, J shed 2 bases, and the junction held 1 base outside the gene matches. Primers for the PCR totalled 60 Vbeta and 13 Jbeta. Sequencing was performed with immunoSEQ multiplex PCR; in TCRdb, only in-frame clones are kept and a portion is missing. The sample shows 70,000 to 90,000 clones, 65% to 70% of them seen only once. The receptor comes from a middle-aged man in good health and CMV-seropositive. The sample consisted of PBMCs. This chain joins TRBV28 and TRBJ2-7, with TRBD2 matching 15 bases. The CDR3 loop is CASSGTSGGTYEQYF. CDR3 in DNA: TGTGCCAGCAGTGGGACTAGCGGGGGGACCTACGAGCAGTACTTC.